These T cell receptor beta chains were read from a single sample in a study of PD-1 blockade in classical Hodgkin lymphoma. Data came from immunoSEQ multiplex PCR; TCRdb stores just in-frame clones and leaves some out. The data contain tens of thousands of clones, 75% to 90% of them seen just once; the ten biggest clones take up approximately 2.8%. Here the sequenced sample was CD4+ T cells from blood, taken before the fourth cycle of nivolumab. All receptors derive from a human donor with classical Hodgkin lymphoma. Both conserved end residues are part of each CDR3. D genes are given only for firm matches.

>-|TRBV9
CASSVHPQETQYF
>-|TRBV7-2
CASGRGGLGQETQYF
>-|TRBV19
CASSKSDGPEAFF
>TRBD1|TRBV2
CASSSDRAEAFF
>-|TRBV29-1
CSAYLPPADTQYF
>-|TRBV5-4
CASSPGTASYTEAFF
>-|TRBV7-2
CASVSPNGQHTYNEQFF
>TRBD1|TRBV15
CATSRDRAFYDEQYF
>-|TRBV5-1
CASSLNQGENYNEQFF
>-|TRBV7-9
CASSPGRNYGYTF
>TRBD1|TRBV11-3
CASSLVAPGQATQYF
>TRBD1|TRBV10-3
CAISGDRGQETQYF
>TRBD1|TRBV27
CASSFGTGRSEAFF
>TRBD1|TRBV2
CASSFTGVGGYTF
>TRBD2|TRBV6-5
CASRPGLAGWEQFF
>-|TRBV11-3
CASSLMGQGWADTQYF
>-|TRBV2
CASSGGRGDQPQHF
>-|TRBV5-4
CASSQEGRFTAEAFF
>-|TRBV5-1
CASSLRSSNYGYTF
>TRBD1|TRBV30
CAWSLPGTGTTDTQYF
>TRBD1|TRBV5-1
CASSSRTGGQETQYF
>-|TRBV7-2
CASSQAGAGTGELFF
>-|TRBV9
CASSVTFEYGYTF
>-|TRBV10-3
CAISGSGDTQYF
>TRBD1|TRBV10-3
CAIRKTGSAPGELFF
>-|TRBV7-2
CASSSPAVVSGNQPQHF
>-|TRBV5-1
CASSPGERTAITGELFF
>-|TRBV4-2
CASSQAGQGLKNIQYF